This T cell receptor beta chain was obtained from a study of tumor-infiltrating lymphocytes in primary liver carcinoma. A note on this clonotype: Mismatch with germline at one junction end may stem from a read error.

CDR3 length equals 17 residues. Germline CDR1 MNHEY, CDR2 SVGEGT. Bulk tissue was left unsorted, and RNA and DNA were co-extracted from about 20-30 mg of it. Patients underwent surgical resection for primary liver carcinoma. From about 0.5 ug of total RNA, TCR beta-specific cDNA was reverse-transcribed using a constant-region primer. Three-round nested multiplex PCR performed with slightly modified ARM-PCR produced the TCR beta libraries. PCR rounds one and two used TRBV1-TRBV30 forward primers with a C-beta reverse primer for around 10 cycles each. TCRdb independently ran MiXCR on the multiplex PCR reads; one entry per CDR3 protein. The sample yields about 22,000 distinct CDR3 sequences, 75% to 85% seen once.

The sample consisted of liver tumor tissue from sampling region 2. The sample's subset: tumor region T2, inferior pole. The rearrangement links TRBV6-2 or TRBV6-3 to TRBJ2-2; TRBD2 aligns across 10 bases. This receptor was identified in a woman aged 25 to 45 with primary liver carcinoma and hepatitis B virus infection. The CDR3 region is CASSGLPSGRNPGGLFF. The DNA for the CDR3 is TGTGCCAGTAGTGGTCTCCCTAGCGGGAGAAACCCCGGGGGGCTGTTTTTT.